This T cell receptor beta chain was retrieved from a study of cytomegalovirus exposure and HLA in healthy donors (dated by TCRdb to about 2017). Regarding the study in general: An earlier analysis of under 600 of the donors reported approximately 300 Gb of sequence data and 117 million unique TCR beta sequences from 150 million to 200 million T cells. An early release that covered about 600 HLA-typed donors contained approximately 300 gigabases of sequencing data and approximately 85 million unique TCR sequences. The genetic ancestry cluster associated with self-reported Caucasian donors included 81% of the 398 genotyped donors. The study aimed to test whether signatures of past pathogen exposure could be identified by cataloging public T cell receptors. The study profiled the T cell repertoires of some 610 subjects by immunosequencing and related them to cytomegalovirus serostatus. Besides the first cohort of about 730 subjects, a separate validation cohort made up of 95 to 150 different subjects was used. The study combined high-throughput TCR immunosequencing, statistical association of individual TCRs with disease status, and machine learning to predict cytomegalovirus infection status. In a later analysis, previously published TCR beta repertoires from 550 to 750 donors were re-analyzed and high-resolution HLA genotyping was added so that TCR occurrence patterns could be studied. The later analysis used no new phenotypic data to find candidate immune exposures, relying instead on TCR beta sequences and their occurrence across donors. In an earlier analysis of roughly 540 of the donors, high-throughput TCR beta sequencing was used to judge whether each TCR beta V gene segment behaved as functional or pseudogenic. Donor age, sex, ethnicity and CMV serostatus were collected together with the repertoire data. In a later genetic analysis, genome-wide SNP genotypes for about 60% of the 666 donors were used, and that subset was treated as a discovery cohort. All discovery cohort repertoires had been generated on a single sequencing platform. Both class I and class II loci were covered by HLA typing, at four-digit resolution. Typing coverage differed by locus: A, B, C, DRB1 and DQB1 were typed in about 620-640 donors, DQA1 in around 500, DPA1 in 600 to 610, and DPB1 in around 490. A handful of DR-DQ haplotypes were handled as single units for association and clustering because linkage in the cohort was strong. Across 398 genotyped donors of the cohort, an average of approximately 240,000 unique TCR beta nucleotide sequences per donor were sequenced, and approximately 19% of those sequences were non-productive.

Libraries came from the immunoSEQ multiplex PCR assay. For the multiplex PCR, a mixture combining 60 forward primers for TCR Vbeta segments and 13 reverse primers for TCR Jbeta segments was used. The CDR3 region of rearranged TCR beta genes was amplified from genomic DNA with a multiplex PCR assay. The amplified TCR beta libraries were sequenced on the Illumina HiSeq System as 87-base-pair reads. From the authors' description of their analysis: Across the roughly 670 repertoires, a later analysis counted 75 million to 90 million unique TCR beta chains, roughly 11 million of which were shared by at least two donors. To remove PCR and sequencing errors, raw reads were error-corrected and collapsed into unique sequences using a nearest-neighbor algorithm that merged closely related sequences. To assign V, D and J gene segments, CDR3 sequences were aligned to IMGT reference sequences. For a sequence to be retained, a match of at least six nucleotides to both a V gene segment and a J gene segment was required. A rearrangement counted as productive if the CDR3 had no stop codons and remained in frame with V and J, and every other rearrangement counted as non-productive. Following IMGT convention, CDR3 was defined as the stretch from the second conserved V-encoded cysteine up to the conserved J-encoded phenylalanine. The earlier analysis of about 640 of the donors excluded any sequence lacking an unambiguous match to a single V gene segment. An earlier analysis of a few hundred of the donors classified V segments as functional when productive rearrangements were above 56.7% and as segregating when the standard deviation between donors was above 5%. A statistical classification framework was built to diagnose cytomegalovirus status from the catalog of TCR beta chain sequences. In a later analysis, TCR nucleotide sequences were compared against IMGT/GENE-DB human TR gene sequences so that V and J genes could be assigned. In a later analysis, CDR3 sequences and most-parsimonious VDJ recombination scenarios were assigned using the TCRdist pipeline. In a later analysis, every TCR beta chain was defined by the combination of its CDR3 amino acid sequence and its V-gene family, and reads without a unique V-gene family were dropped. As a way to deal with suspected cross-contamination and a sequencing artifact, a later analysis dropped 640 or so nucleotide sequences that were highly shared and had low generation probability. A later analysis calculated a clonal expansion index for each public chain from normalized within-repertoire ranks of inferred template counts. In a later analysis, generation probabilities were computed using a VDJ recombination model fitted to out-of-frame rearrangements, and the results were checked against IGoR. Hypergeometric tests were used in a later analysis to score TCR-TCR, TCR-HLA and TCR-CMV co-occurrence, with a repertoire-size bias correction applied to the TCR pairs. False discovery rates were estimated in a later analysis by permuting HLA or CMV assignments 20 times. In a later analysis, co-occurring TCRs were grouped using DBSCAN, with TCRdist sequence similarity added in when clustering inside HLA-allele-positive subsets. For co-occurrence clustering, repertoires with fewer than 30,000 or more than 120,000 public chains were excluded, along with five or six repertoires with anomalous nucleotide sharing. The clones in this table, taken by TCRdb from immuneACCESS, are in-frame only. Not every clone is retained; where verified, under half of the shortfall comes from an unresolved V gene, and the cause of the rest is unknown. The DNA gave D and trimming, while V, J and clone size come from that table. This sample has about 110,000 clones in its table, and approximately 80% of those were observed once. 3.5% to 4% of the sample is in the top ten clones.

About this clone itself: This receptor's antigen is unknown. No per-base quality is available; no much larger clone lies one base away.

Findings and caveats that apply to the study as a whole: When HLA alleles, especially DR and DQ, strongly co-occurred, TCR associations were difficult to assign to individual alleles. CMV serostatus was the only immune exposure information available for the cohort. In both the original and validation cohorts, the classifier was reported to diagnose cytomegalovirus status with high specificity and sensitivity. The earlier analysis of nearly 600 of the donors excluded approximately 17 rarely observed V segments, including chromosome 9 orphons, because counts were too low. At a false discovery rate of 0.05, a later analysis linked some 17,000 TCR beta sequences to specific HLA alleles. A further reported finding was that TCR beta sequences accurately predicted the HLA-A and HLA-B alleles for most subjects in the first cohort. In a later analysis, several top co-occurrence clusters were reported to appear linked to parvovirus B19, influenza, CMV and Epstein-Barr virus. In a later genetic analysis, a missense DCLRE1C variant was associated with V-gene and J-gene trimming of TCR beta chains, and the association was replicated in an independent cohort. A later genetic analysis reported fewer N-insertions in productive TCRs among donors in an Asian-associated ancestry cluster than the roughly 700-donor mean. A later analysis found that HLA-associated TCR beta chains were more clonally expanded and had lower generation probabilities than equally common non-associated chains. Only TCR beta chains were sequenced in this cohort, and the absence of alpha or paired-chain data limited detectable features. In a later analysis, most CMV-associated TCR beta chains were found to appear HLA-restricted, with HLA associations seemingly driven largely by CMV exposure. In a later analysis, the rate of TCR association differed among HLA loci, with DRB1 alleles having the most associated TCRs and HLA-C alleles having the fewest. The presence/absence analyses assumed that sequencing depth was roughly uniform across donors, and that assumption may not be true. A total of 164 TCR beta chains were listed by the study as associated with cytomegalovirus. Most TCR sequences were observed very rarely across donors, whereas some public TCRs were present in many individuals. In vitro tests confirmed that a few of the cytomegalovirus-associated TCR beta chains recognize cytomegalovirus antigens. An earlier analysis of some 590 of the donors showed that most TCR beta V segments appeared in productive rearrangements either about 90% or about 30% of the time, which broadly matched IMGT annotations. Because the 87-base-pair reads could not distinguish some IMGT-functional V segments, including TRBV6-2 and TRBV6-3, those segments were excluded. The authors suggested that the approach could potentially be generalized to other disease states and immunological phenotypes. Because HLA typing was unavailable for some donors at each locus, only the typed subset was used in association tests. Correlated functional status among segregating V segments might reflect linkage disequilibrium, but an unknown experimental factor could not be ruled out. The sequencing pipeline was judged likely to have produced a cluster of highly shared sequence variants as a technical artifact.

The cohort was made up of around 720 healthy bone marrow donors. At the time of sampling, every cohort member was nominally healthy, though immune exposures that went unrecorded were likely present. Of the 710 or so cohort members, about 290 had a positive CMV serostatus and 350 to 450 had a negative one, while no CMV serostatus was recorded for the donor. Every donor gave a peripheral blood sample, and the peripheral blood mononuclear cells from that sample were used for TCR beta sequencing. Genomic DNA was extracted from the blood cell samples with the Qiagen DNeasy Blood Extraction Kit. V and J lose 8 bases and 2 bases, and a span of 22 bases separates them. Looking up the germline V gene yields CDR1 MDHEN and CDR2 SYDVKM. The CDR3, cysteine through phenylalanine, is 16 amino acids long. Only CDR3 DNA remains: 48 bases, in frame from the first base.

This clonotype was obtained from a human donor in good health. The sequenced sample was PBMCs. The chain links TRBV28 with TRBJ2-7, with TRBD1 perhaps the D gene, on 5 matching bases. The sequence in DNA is TGTGCCAGCTGGAGCCCTAGGGGTCAGCGAACCTACGAGCAGTACTTC. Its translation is CASWSPRGQRTYEQYF.